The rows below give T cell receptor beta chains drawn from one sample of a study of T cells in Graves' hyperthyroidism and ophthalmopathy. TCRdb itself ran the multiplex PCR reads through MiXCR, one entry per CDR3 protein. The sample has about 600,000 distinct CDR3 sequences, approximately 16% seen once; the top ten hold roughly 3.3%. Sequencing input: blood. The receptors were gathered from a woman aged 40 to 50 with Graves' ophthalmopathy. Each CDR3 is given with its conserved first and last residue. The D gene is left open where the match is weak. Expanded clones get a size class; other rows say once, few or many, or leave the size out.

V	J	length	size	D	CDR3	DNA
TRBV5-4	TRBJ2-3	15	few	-	CASSPRGKGTDTQYF	TGTGCCAGCAGTCCAAGGGGTAAGGGCACAGATACGCAGTATTTT
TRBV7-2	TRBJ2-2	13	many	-	CAHSGALGGELFF	TGTGCCCACTCGGGAGCCCTCGGCGGGGAGCTGTTTTTT
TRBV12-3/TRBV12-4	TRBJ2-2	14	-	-	CASSHFVGTGELFF	TGTGCCAGCAGCCATTTCGTCGGCACCGGGGAGCTGTTTTTT
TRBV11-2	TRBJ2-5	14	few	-	CASSPRDRGETQYF	TGTGCCAGCAGCCCCAGGGACCGCGGGGAGACCCAGTACTTC
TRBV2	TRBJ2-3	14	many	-	CASTKGGVTDTQYF	TGTGCCAGCACCAAGGGGGGGGTCACAGATACGCAGTATTTT
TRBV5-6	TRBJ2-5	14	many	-	CASSFTAGQETQYF	TGTGCCAGCAGCTTTACTGCGGGGCAAGAGACCCAGTACTTC
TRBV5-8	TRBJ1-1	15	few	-	CASSPYHGGGSEAFF	TGTGCCAGCAGCCCATACCACGGTGGGGGCTCTGAAGCTTTCTTT
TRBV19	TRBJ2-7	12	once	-	CASSRGYGEQYF	TGTGCCAGTAGTAGGGGGTACGGCGAGCAGTACTTC
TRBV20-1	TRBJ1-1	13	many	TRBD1	CSGTGGTLTEAFF	TGCAGTGGGACAGGGGGAACCCTCACTGAAGCTTTCTTT
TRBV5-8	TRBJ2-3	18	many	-	CASSLGQTSALAADTQYF	TGTGCCAGCAGCCTGGGACAGACTAGCGCCCTGGCGGCAGATACGCAGTATTTT
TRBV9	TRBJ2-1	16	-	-	CASSVSPLSSYNEQFF	TGTGCCAGCAGCGTAAGTCCTTTAAGCTCCTACAATGAGCAGTTCTTC